This T cell receptor (beta chain) is drawn from a study of blood T cells in healthy people across ages (dated by TCRdb to the mid-2010s). At the level of the whole study: In model experiments, roughly one uniquely barcoded TCR beta cDNA molecule per two T cells was captured by template switching. To avoid experimental bias, donors of different ages were randomly spread across the sequencing lanes. The study analyzed two additional independent replicas of 1 million unique cDNA reads from the same blood draw for two donors, one aged 18 to 29 and one aged 80 or older. The donors were split into four age groups: young (average 16 years), middle-aged (39), aged (over 55) and long-lived (roughly 77). To track age-related changes in TCR beta repertoire diversity, the study relied on deep sequencing normalized with unique cDNA molecular identifiers. The full study reports these points: Observed TCR beta diversity per million T cells fell roughly linearly with age, and a significant reduction was already apparent by age around 36. Compared with the aged group, more naive CD4+ T cells, fewer expanded clones and increased TCR diversity were shown by the long-lived group, suggesting age selection. Because donor CMV infection status was unknown, age-related changes in expanded clonotypes were potentially confounded. Estimates of total diversity based on one million sequenced T cells were considered lower bounds and underestimates. Observed TCR beta diversity correlated strongly with the percentage of naive T cells measured by flow cytometry. Since profiling was done on bulk unsorted PBMCs, naive and antigen-experienced compartments could not be conclusively compared.

Preparation of the library involved 5' RACE. The sequencing machine was an Illumina HiSeq 2500. A second PCR of about 7 to 12 cycles was performed with a sample-barcoded 5' primer and a J-beta primer mix. A template-switch 5' adaptor carrying 12 random nucleotides introduced a unique molecular identifier onto each TCR beta cDNA molecule. At least 3 million CDR3-containing paired-end reads were obtained from each sample. First-strand cDNA was synthesized from all RNA with the Mint cDNA synthesis kit, primed by a TRBC-specific oligonucleotide. After uracil-DNA glycosylase treatment, a first 18-cycle PCR used universal primers M1SS and BC2_uni_R on all cDNA. On the authors' methods: Normalization of each sample was performed by random selection of 1 million high-quality reads, each carrying a distinct molecular identifier. Instead of being binned into consensus sequences, reads with shared molecular identifiers were discarded. CDR3 identification, clonotype clustering and error correction used MiTCR with a Q25 quality threshold and the strictest error-elimination algorithm. Lower-bound total TCR beta diversity was estimated with a nonparametric unseen species model using Euler transformation. The public reads were reanalyzed by TCRdb: fastp trimming at Q25, MiXCR alignment, in-frame beta chains only. One record per CDR3 amino acid sequence lists the most common genes and DNA. The V and J calls and clone size are TCRdb's, not the authors'. Recorded for this sample are approximately 1.5 million distinct CDR3 sequences; roughly 43% of them occurred a single time. The ten largest clones take up around 4% of the sample.

Donors were a few dozen systemically healthy Caucasian individuals from Russia aged roughly 6 to 90 years. Around 10 milliliters of peripheral blood were drawn from each donor into EDTA-treated Vacutainer tubes. Ficoll-Paque density-gradient centrifugation was used to isolate PBMCs, with at least 6.5 million obtained per sample. Total RNA was extracted from PBMCs with Trizol reagent, with at least 6 micrograms obtained per sample. Naive CD45RAhigh/CD27high T cell percentages were measured by flow cytometry on a PBMC aliquot from every donor. Regarding this clonotype: The antigen it recognizes is unknown. Qualities for individual bases were not recorded, and no much larger clone is one base off.

Counted from cysteine to phenylalanine, this CDR3 has 18 amino acids. Only CDR3 DNA remains: 54 bases, in frame from the first base. The germline V gene gives CDR1 as MNHEY and CDR2 as SVGEGT. V ends up 5 bases short and J 1 base short, with an unmatched junction base count of 12. The sequence links TRBV6-2 or TRBV6-3 to TRBJ2-2, with 8 bases aligning to TRBD2. The sequenced sample consisted of blood. The receptor was derived from a woman aged 18-30 years in good health. The nucleotide sequence reads as follows: TGTGCCAGCAGTCACCGTCTCCGTAGCGGGGTGAACACCGGGGAGCTGTTTTTT. This yields the protein CASSHRLRSGVNTGELFF.